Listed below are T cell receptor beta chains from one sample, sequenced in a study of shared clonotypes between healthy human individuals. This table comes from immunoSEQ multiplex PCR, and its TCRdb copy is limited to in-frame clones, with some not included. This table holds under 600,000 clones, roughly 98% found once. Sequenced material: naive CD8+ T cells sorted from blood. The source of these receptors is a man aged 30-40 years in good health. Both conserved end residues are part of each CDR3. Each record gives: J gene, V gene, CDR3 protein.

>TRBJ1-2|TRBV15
CATSRDLTDYGYTF
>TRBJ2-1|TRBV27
CASSLPSSYNEQFF
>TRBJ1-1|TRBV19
CASSIQGNTEAFF
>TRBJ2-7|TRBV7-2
CASSLAGTEYEQYF
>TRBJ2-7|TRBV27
CASSPTASYEQYF
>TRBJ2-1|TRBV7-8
CASSLRPPRLTNEQFF
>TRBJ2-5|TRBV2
CASRTSRYRQETQYF
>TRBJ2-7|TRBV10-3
CAISESGFEQYF
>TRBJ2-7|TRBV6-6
CASSYYSGSYEQYF
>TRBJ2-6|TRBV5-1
CASTREGRTGANVLTF
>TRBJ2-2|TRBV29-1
CSVKAENTGELFF
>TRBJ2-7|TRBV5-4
CASSRGTESTYEQYF
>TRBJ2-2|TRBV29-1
CSVERTDPNTGELFF
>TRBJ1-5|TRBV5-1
CASSLTPILTGQPQHF
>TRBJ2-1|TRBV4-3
CASSQGQESYNEQFF
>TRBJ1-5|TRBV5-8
CASSFGGWNSNQPQHF
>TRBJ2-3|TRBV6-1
CASSGSRDSLTDTQYF
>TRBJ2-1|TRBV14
CASSQALADSYNEQFF
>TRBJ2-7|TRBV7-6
CASSSTGGSSYEQYF
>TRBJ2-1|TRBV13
CASSLARGTLSYNEQFF